This T cell receptor beta chain was profiled in a study of identical twins. The study, taken as a whole, reports: Beta out-of-frame sequences showed weaker excess sharing between twins. Zero-insertion findings could be partly confounded by invariant cells (MAIT and iNKT cells).

There were only healthy Caucasians among the donors. TCRdb reanalysed the 5' RACE reads using MiXCR and keeps one entry per CDR3 protein. Here the sample spans under 400,000 distinct CDR3 sequences, 9% to 10% being singletons. The germline CDR1 and CDR2 sequences are ENHRY and SYGVKD. This CDR3 comprises 15 residues. Trimming stripped 4 bases from V and 8 bases from J, with 15 bases between. This clonotype occurred many times. Its matching antigen is unknown. The material sequenced was naive T cells sorted from blood. This chain joins TRBV10-3 and TRBJ1-6, with D possibly TRBD1 on 6 matching bases. This receptor was taken from a woman between 50 and 59 years old in good health. DNA of the CDR3: TGTGCCATCAGTGCCGGCCAGGCAGGGGATTCACCCCTCCACTTT. Encoded protein: CAISAGQAGDSPLHF.